The next 26 T cell receptor beta chains were all read from a single sample in a study of identical twins. Using its own MiXCR run on the 5' RACE reads, TCRdb lists one record per CDR3 protein. The table records roughly 230,000 distinct CDR3 sequences, about 8% of them present only once. These data were also reused for a study on yellow fever vaccine responses in identical twins.

Sequenced input: CD8+ T cells sorted from blood. These receptors all come from a woman younger than 35 in good health.

J is TRBJ2-3 and V is TRBV5-6; 7 bases fit TRBD2. The CDR3 length is 19 residues. V lost 1 base and J lost 0; bases outside the gene matches: 14. Per germline, CDR1 SGHDT and CDR2 YYEEEE. CDR3 loop: CASSLYLAWLAESTDTQYF. For the CDR3, the DNA is TGTGCCAGCAGCTTGTATTTAGCGTGGCTAGCGGAGAGCACAGATACGCAGTATTTT. Full variable domain (remainder filled in from reference TRBV5-6 and TRBJ2-3): DAGVTQSPTHLIKTRGQQVTLRCSPKSGHDTVSWYQQALGQGPQFIFQYYEEEERQRGNFPDRFSGHQFPNYSSELNVNALLLGDSALYLCASSLYLAWLAESTDTQYFGPGTRLTVL.

This clonotype was picked up one time. The rearrangement joins TRBV4-1 to TRBJ2-7, with 11 bases lining up with TRBD2. The V segment lost 4 bases and the J segment 2 bases; nucleotides outside the gene matches: 10. Germline CDR1 reads MGHRA; CDR2 reads YSYEKL. This CDR3 is built from 17 residues. The CDR3 loop reads CASSRGTSGSNPYEQYF. The CDR3 nucleotides are TGCGCCAGCAGCCGTGGAACTAGCGGGAGTAATCCCTACGAGCAGTACTTC.

V is TRBV6-5 and J is TRBJ2-1; 10 bases fit TRBD2. CDR3 length: 16 amino acids. With 2 bases clipped from V and 8 bases from J, the junction kept 9 bases outside the gene matches. Germline lookup yields CDR1 MNHEY and CDR2 SVGAGI. CDR3 bases: TGTGCCAGCAGTTACCCCCAGCGGGGGGGCCTCGATGAGCAGTTCTTC. Amino acid sequence: CASSYPQRGGLDEQFF.

The V and J genes are TRBV20-1 and TRBJ2-4; 12 bases are shared with TRBD2. The V and J ends lost 0 bases and 4 bases, in that order; junction bases with no gene match: 7. Germline V lookup: CDR1 DFQATT, CDR2 SNEGSKA (reference sequence). The CDR3 consists of 17 residues. Here the CDR3 reads CSARDMGLAGLKNIQYF. CDR3 DNA: TGCAGTGCTAGAGATATGGGACTAGCGGGTCTGAAAAACATTCAGTACTTC.

This clonotype was observed a few times. V gene TRBV7-9 combines with J gene TRBJ1-4; 7 bases agree with TRBD1. Germline lookup yields CDR1 SEHNR and CDR2 FQNEAQ (reference sequence). The CDR3 is 13 residues long. Trimming took 6 bases from V and 6 from J; bases not matched to a gene: 4. The CDR3 sequence: CASRTGTDEKLFF. The CDR3 region has the DNA TGTGCCAGCAGAACCGGGACAGATGAAAAACTGTTTTTT.

The V and J genes are TRBV2 and TRBJ2-7; possible D gene TRBD2, 6 bases. The ends were cut back, 6 bases at V and 2 bases at J, with 23 bases in the middle. Looked up from germline, CDR1 is SNHLY and CDR2 is FYNNEI. The CDR3 loop spans 17 amino acids. The DNA for the CDR3 is TGTGCCAGCAGGGACGGTATATTACGGGGGTCGACCTACGAGCAGTACTTC. It yields the protein CASRDGILRGSTYEQYF.

This clonotype occurred many times. The chain uses TRBV6-5 and TRBJ2-7; D may correspond to TRBD1 or TRBD2 (5 bases each). Germline-derived CDR1 and CDR2 are MNHEY and SVGAGI. The CDR3 loop spans 15 amino acids. V lost 4 bases, J lost 5 bases, and 18 bases lay in between. CDR3: CASSLTRDPKNEQYF. The CDR3 nucleotides are TGTGCCAGCAGTTTAACCCGGGACCCTAAGAACGAGCAGTACTTC.

This clonotype was seen at least ten times. The chain has TRBV9 and TRBJ2-7; the D gene is possibly TRBD2 (6 bases). CDR1 SGDLS and CDR2 YYNGEE come from the germline V gene. This CDR3 contains 14 residues. V was cut by 0 bases and J by 2 bases, with 9 bases left in between. The DNA for the CDR3 is TGTGCCAGCAGCGTAGATAGCGGCCCCTACGAGCAGTACTTC. Its protein is CASSVDSGPYEQYF. Supplemented by reference TRBV9 and TRBJ2-7, the full variable domain reads DSGVTQTPKHLITATGQRVTLRCSPRSGDLSVYWYQQSLDQGLQFLIQYYNGEERAKGNILERFSAQQFPDLHSELNLSSLELGDSALYFCASSVDSGPYEQYFGPGTRLTVT.

The J gene is TRBJ2-7, the V gene TRBV20-1, with 8 nucleotides matching TRBD1. CDR1 and CDR2 from the germline V gene are DFQATT and SNEGSKA (reference sequence). J lost 3 bases, V lost 0 bases, and 10 bases had no gene match. This CDR3 has 16 amino acids. In nucleotides, the CDR3 is TGCAGTGCTAGAGAAGACCCCCCGGACAGGGACTACGAGCAGTACTTC. It translates to CSAREDPPDRDYEQYF.

This clonotype was counted at least ten times. The chain is built from TRBV12-3 or TRBV12-4 and TRBJ2-5; D may be TRBD1 (7 bases). This CDR3 has 16 residues. Trimming took 4 bases from V and 1 from J, leaving 16 bases between them. The CDR3 sequence is CASSSIRGTVQETQYF. The CDR3 coding sequence is TGTGCCAGCAGTTCCATCCGCGGGACAGTCCAAGAGACCCAGTACTTC.

The sample holds many counts of this clonotype. CDR3 DNA sequence: TGTGCCAGCAGCTCAACGGGGGCGGGAGAGACCCAGTACTTC. It codes for CASSSTGAGETQYF. This chain joins TRBV6-1 and TRBJ2-5, with D possibly being TRBD1 or TRBD2 (6 bases each). Trimming left V 6 bases short and J 4 bases short, with 15 bases between. CDR3 length: 14 residues. Germline assignment: CDR1 MNHNS and CDR2 SASEGT.

This clonotype turned up a few times. V usage is TRBV10-2 and J usage is TRBJ2-3, with 9 bases fitting TRBD2. V shed 4 bases and J 0 bases; nucleotides not matched to a gene: 8. The V gene's germline CDR1 is WSHSY and CDR2 SAAADI. CDR3 length: 17 amino acids. DNA of the CDR3: TGCGCCAGCAGTGTTTGGCTAGCGGGATCTAGCACAGATACGCAGTATTTT. This codes for CASSVWLAGSSTDTQYF.

This clonotype was counted only a few times. The chain employs TRBV29-1 and TRBJ2-5; 12 bases are shared with TRBD1. This CDR3 is built from 20 residues. Germline CDR1 SQVTM, CDR2 ANQGSEA. Trimming at V came to 2 bases and at J to 2 bases, leaving 18 bases not matched to a gene. CDR3 in amino acids: CSVESVGGLGDRGRQETQYF. The CDR3, as DNA: TGCAGCGTTGAATCGGTAGGAGGTCTCGGGGACAGGGGGCGGCAAGAGACCCAGTACTTC.

The genes are TRBV27 and TRBJ2-7; maybe TRBD2 (7 bases). With 2 bases removed from V and 7 bases from J, the gap between germline ends came to 12 bases. This CDR3 region has 13 residues. The germline V gene has CDR1 MNHEY and CDR2 SMNVEV (reference sequence). The CDR3: CASSLGGASEQYF. The CDR3 DNA reads as TGTGCCAGCAGTTTAGGGGGGGCTAGTGAGCAGTACTTC.

The chain employs TRBV4-3 and TRBJ1-3, with D possibly being TRBD1 (5 bases). The CDR3 extends over 14 amino acids. Trimming took off 1 base at V and 4 bases at J, with 8 bases between the two ends. Per the germline V gene, CDR1 is LGHNA and CDR2 is YSLEER. CDR3 sequence (DNA): TGCGCCAGCAGCCAAGGGACAAAAGGAAACACCATATATTTT. Translated: CASSQGTKGNTIYF.

This clonotype was observed a handful of times. The rearrangement uses TRBV11-2 and TRBJ2-2; 7 nucleotides line up with TRBD1. The CDR3 is made up of 18 amino acids. CDR1 is SGHAT, CDR2 FQNNGV, per germline. V shed 5 bases, J shed 3 bases, and the junction held 15 bases outside the gene matches. The CDR3 DNA reads as TGTGCCAGCAGCCAAGGACCAGGGGGTTGGCCTTACACCGGGGAGCTGTTTTTT. Its protein is CASSQGPGGWPYTGELFF.

The rearrangement joins TRBV7-3 to TRBJ2-3, with TRBD2 as a possible D gene (6 bases). Germline assignment: CDR1 SGHTA and CDR2 FQGTGA. The CDR3 spans 16 residues. Trimming pared 5 bases from V and 0 bases from J, leaving 15 bases between. CDR3 amino acids: CASSPSRETSTDTQYF. The CDR3 nucleotides read TGTGCCAGCAGCCCGAGTCGGGAGACTAGCACAGATACGCAGTATTTT.

This clonotype turned up a few times. The genes are TRBV3-1 and TRBJ2-7; D gene ambiguous. V lost 1 base to trimming and J lost 7 bases, with 8 bases between them. This CDR3 spans 12 amino acids. From germline, CDR1 is LGHDT and CDR2 YNNKEL (reference sequence). The chain's CDR3 is CASSQGRREQYF. CDR3 sequence (DNA): TGTGCCAGCAGCCAAGGTCGGCGGGAGCAGTACTTC.

This clonotype was seen repeatedly, ten times or more. This chain links TRBV4-2 with TRBJ2-7, with 9 bases lining up with TRBD2. The CDR3 runs to 16 residues. Germline V gene lookup returns CDR1 LGHNA and CDR2 YNFKEQ. J lost 2 bases, V lost 0 bases, and 5 bases had no gene match. As DNA, the CDR3 is TGTGCCAGCAGCCAAGAAGGTGGCGGGGGGGCCTACGAGCAGTACTTC. It yields the protein CASSQEGGGGAYEQYF.

In its sample, this clonotype was seen many times. The gene calls are TRBV12-3 or TRBV12-4 and TRBJ2-7; 8 bases match TRBD1. Unmatched junction bases numbered 8, after V lost 3 bases and J lost 7 bases. CDR3 length equals 14 residues. The CDR3, as DNA: TGTGCCAGCAGTTTCCAGGGGGCAGGACGGGAGCAGTACTTC. It specifies CASSFQGAGREQYF.

This clonotype was seen more than once but under ten times. This chain links TRBV11-2 with TRBJ2-1, with 9 bases identical to TRBD2. There are 18 residues in the CDR3. The trim removed 3 bases at V and 0 bases at J, leaving 9 bases unmatched. The germline V gene has CDR1 SGHAT and CDR2 FQNNGV. The CDR3, as DNA: TGTGCCAGCAGCTTTGGCCTAGCGGGGAGGAGCTCCTACAATGAGCAGTTCTTC. It specifies CASSFGLAGRSSYNEQFF.

This chain links TRBV7-9 with TRBJ2-1; D unresolved. Germline lookup yields CDR1 SEHNR and CDR2 FQNEAQ (reference sequence). The CDR3 loop spans 11 amino acids. Trimming stripped 9 bases from V and 5 bases from J, with 8 bases between. For the CDR3, the DNA is TGTGCCAGTTACAGTAACAATGAGCAGTTCTTC. It translates to CASYSNNEQFF.

This clonotype was picked up a small number of times. The rearrangement links TRBV28 to TRBJ2-3; 10 bases line up with TRBD1. V gave up 6 bases and J gave up 3 bases; unmatched junction bases: 9. The CDR3 length is 16 residues. Germline lookup yields CDR1 MDHEN and CDR2 SYDVKM. The CDR3 region has the DNA TGTGCCAGCAGGCCAAACTGGGACAGGGGAACAGATACGCAGTATTTT. Its protein is CASRPNWDRGTDTQYF.

The chain carries TRBV27 and TRBJ2-1; D gene ambiguous. Germline assignment: CDR1 MNHEY and CDR2 SMNVEV (reference sequence). Trimming took 4 bases from V and 3 from J, leaving 19 bases between them. This CDR3 contains 17 residues. The CDR3 here is CASSSRPGPYHYNEQFF. The CDR3 DNA follows: TGTGCCAGCAGTTCGAGGCCAGGCCCTTACCACTACAATGAGCAGTTCTTC.

This clonotype has a count of ten or more. The chain is built from TRBV4-3 and TRBJ1-1, with 11 bases matching TRBD1. The V gene end was trimmed by 3 bases and the J gene end by 7 bases; junction bases not matched to a gene: 10. The CDR3 runs to 16 residues. Per the germline V gene, CDR1 is LGHNA and CDR2 is YSLEER. In DNA, the CDR3 is TGCGCCAGCAGCCATCCCGGGACAGGGGGTAGTGTTGAAGCTTTCTTT. Protein product: CASSHPGTGGSVEAFF.

The chain has TRBV10-1 and TRBJ1-1; D not certain. Trimming stripped 10 bases from V and 3 bases from J, with 18 bases between. Looked up from germline, CDR1 is WNHNN and CDR2 is SYGVQD (reference sequence). The length of the CDR3 is 14 residues. CDR3 in amino acids: CATDKKDGDTEAFF. In nucleotides, the CDR3 is TGCGCCACCGACAAAAAGGACGGGGACACTGAAGCTTTCTTT.